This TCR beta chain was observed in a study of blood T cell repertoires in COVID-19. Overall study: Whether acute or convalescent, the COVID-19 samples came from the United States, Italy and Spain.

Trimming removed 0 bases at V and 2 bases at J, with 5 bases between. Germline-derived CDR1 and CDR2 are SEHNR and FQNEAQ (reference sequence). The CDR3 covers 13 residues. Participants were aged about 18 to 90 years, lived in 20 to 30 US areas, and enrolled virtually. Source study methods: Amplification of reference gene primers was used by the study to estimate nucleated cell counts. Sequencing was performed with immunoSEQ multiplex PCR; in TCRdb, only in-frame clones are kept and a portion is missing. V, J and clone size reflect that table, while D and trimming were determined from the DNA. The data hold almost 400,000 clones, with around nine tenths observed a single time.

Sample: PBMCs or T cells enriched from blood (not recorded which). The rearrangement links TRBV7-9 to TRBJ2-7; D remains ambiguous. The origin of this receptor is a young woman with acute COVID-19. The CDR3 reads CASSLALTYEQYF. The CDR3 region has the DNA TGTGCCAGCAGCTTAGCACTGACCTACGAGCAGTACTTC.